Below are 30 T cell receptor beta chains sequenced from a single sample in a study of monozygotic twins with inflammatory bowel disease. TCRdb reprocessed the 5' RACE reads, keeping one entry per CDR3 protein, no DNA. Listed are a few hundred thousand distinct CDR3 sequences; 2.5% to 3% falls within the top ten. The sample was blood. The receptors originated from a human donor with ulcerative colitis or Crohn's disease, or a healthy co-twin of an affected twin (not recorded which).

The chain employs TRBV20-1 and TRBJ1-5. Per the germline V gene, CDR1 is DFQATT and CDR2 is SNEGSKA (reference sequence). The CDR3 has 19 amino acids. The CDR3 is CSAREDKVTGNWGNQPQHF.

CDR3 region: CASSVGQGSEQFF. The chain recombines TRBV7-9 with TRBJ2-1; no DNA is available, so the TRBD1 call from TCRdb remains unchecked. The CDR3 runs 13 residues. Germline V gene lookup returns CDR1 SEHNR and CDR2 FQNEAQ (reference sequence).

The chain has TRBV28 and TRBJ2-1; the D call of TRBD1 rests on TCRdb alone, since no DNA is present to check it. This CDR3 comprises 16 residues. The germline gives CDR1 MDHEN, CDR2 SYDVKM. The CDR3 loop is CASSFRTLYSYNEQFF.

The chain recombines TRBV7-2 with TRBJ2-7; the TCRdb call, TRBD1, lacks DNA for checking. The germline gives CDR1 SGHTA, CDR2 FQGNSA. This CDR3 has 13 amino acids. Here the CDR3 reads CASISLGAYEQYF.

J is TRBJ2-7 and V is TRBV5-1; as DNA is missing, the TRBD1 call by TCRdb cannot be tested. The CDR3 has 15 residues. Per the germline V gene, CDR1 is SGHRS and CDR2 is YFSETQ. Here the CDR3 reads CASSPQGTRVYEQYF.

V gene TRBV28 combines with J gene TRBJ2-3; TCRdb proposes TRBD2, but this gene call is untestable without DNA. Per germline, CDR1 MDHEN and CDR2 SYDVKM. This CDR3 contains 16 residues. CDR3 residues: CASSLWGVTSTDTQYF.

This sequence joins TRBV5-5 and TRBJ1-1; lacking DNA, the TRBD1 call made by TCRdb goes unchecked. There are 14 residues in the CDR3. Germline-derived CDR1 and CDR2 are SGHKS and YYEKEE (reference sequence). The CDR3 loop is CASSLGPGATEAFF.

This rearrangement joins TRBV6-5 to TRBJ2-1; TCRdb outputs TRBD1, but without DNA this stays unchecked. The CDR3 contains 15 residues. Germline V gene sequence: CDR1 MNHEY, CDR2 SVGAGI. CDR3 sequence reads: CASSYSLGAGDEQFF.

This chain links TRBV28 with TRBJ2-1; TCRdb's D call of TRBD1 is untestable without DNA. This CDR3 is built from 16 residues. The germline gives CDR1 MDHEN, CDR2 SYDVKM. The CDR3 sequence is CASSSGGEPSYNEQFF.

The chain has TRBV24-1 and TRBJ2-3; TCRdb's D call of TRBD2 is untestable without DNA. This CDR3 contains 14 residues. Per germline, CDR1 KGHDR and CDR2 SFDVKD. The CDR3 sequence: CATSDRLAGDTQYF.

V and J are TRBV19 and TRBJ2-3; no DNA is available, so the TRBD1 call from TCRdb remains unchecked. The CDR3 extends over 12 amino acids. Germline V gene sequence: CDR1 LNHDA, CDR2 SQIVND (reference sequence). This CDR3 is CASSVGTDTQYF.

This CDR3 is CASSFRGLGNTDTQYF. This chain connects TRBV5-1 to TRBJ2-3; TCRdb designates TRBD1, a call that cannot be tested without DNA. CDR1 is SGHRS and CDR2 is YFSETQ in the germline V gene. The CDR3 runs to 16 residues.

The chain is built from TRBV7-3 and TRBJ2-3; TCRdb's assignment of TRBD2 cannot be checked, as there is no DNA. The CDR3 sequence is 15 residues long. Germline V CDR1 and CDR2: SGHTA, FQGTGA. CDR3 protein: CASSRAGGELDTQYF. Full variable domain (rest looked up from reference TRBV7-3 and TRBJ2-3): GAGVSQTPSNKVTEKGKYVELRCDPISGHTALYWYRQSLGQGPEFLIYFQGTGAADDSGLPNDRFFAVRPEGSVSTLKIQRTERGDSAVYLCASSRAGGELDTQYFGPGTRLTVL.

V gene TRBV29-1 combines with J gene TRBJ2-1; TCRdb calls TRBD2, which cannot be checked without DNA. The V gene's germline CDR1 is SQVTM and CDR2 ANQGSEA. The CDR3 sequence is 14 residues long. The CDR3 sequence: CSVVPPQLGNEQFF.

The CDR3 loop reads CASSYSRGRGETQYF. This chain connects TRBV6-5 to TRBJ2-5; with no DNA, the TCRdb D assignment of TRBD1 cannot be verified. CDR3 length: 15 residues. Germline V lookup: CDR1 MNHEY, CDR2 SVGAGI.

The chain joins TRBV5-1 to TRBJ1-1; TCRdb calls TRBD1, which cannot be checked without DNA. The CDR3 loop spans 15 amino acids. Germline-derived CDR1 and CDR2 are SGHRS and YFSETQ. This CDR3 reads CASRVGALGQGVGFF.

This sequence joins TRBV10-3 and TRBJ1-1; the TCRdb D gene call, TRBD1, has no DNA to confirm it. This CDR3 region has 17 residues. Germline V CDR1 and CDR2: ENHRY, SYGVKD. The CDR3 sequence is CAISAPGQGMGYTEAFF.

The rearrangement uses TRBV28 and TRBJ1-1; the TCRdb call, TRBD1, lacks DNA for checking. The CDR3 contains 16 residues. CDR1 and CDR2 from the germline V gene are MDHEN and SYDVKM. CDR3 protein: CASSRKAQSFDTEAFF.

V is TRBV5-1 and J is TRBJ2-2; as DNA is missing, the TRBD1 call by TCRdb cannot be tested. CDR3 length: 15 residues. Germline V lookup: CDR1 SGHRS, CDR2 YFSETQ. The CDR3 is CASSFLGGGAGELFF.

The chain is built from TRBV9 and TRBJ2-3; without DNA, the TCRdb call of TRBD2 cannot be checked. The CDR3 runs 17 residues. Germline V gene data show CDR1 as SGDLS and CDR2 as YYNGEE. CDR3 region: CASSTKLAGEEADTQYF.

The CDR3 here is CASSQARTSGVSSTDTQYF. This chain joins TRBV4-2 and TRBJ2-3; TCRdb's assignment of TRBD2 cannot be checked, as there is no DNA. CDR3 length: 19 residues. From germline, CDR1 is LGHNA and CDR2 YNFKEQ.

The V call is TRBV19, the J call TRBJ2-3; TCRdb returns TRBD1, unconfirmable since there is no DNA. Germline V lookup: CDR1 LNHDA, CDR2 SQIVND (reference sequence). This CDR3 is 15 amino acids long. The CDR3 region is CASSIEFTGGDTQYF.

The chain links TRBV12-3 or TRBV12-4 to TRBJ1-3; TCRdb proposes TRBD1, but this gene call is untestable without DNA. This CDR3 contains 12 residues. This CDR3 reads CASSAQGYTIYF.

V gene TRBV20-1 combines with J gene TRBJ2-2; TCRdb selects TRBD1, and the lack of DNA leaves this call unchecked. This CDR3 region has 17 residues. The germline gives CDR1 DFQATT, CDR2 SNEGSKA (reference sequence). The CDR3 loop reads CSARTQGPAGHTGELFF.

The rearrangement joins TRBV11-2 to TRBJ2-3; TCRdb returns TRBD1, unconfirmable since there is no DNA. The CDR3 consists of 16 residues. In germline, CDR1 is SGHAT, CDR2 FQNNGV. CDR3: CASSRRGGGWTDTQYF.

The chain couples TRBV20-1 to TRBJ2-5; TCRdb's D call, TRBD2, is unchecked because there is no DNA. The CDR3 is made up of 15 amino acids. The germline CDR1 and CDR2 sequences are DFQATT and SNEGSKA (reference sequence). CDR3 protein: CSASIAGSSQETQYF.

The V and J genes are TRBV18 and TRBJ2-7. The CDR3 spans 14 residues. Looked up from germline, CDR1 is KGHSH and CDR2 is LQKENI. CDR3 region: CASSPSRTSYEQYF.

The chain carries TRBV7-2 and TRBJ2-2. The CDR3 loop spans 15 amino acids. The V gene's germline CDR1 is SGHTA and CDR2 FQGNSA. CDR3 residues: CASSFSAGSTGELFF. Full variable domain (missing parts from reference TRBV7-2 and TRBJ2-2): GAGVSQSPSNKVTEKGKDVELRCDPISGHTALYWYRQSLGQGLEFLIYFQGNSAPDKSGLPSDRFSAERTGGSVSTLTIQRTQQEDSAVYLCASSFSAGSTGELFFGEGSRLTVL.

The chain carries TRBV4-1 and TRBJ1-6; the TRBD1 assignment by TCRdb is unverifiable without DNA. CDR3 length: 18 amino acids. In germline, CDR1 is MGHRA, CDR2 YSYEKL. CDR3 sequence reads: CASSQDLRPGVGRSPLHF.

The V and J genes are TRBV7-9 and TRBJ2-1; the TCRdb D gene call, TRBD1, has no DNA to confirm it. This CDR3 has 13 amino acids. Germline values: CDR1 SEHNR, CDR2 FQNEAQ (reference sequence). The CDR3 spells CASSLLEGNEQFF.